This T cell receptor (beta chain) emerged from a study of CD8+CD57+ T cells in acquired aplastic anemia. Study context: Mean DNA quantity obtained from sorted CD4+ and CD8+ cells was around 3.2 ug.

The CDR3 spans 14 residues. Looked up from germline, CDR1 is LNHNV and CDR2 is YYDKDF (reference sequence). The template for TCR beta VDJ and CDR3 sequence profiling was genomic DNA. TCRdb called the reads again in MiXCR, with one record for every CDR3 protein. The sample carries about 180,000 distinct CDR3 sequences, approximately 52% recorded once. Notes on this clonotype: No antigen is known for it. Germline and junction disagree at one end, which may indicate a read error.

Patients chosen for sequencing had CD8+CD57+ cells that had expanded, as shown by flow cytometry. At the time of blood sampling, patients had not yet received any therapy. Study findings and constraints: Researchers reported that CD8+ Simpson's diversity was not significantly different in patients versus controls.

V usage is TRBV15 and J usage is TRBJ2-3; a weak D match, TRBD1 (6 bases). Sequenced input: sorted CD4+, CD8+, or CD8+CD57+ T cells (not recorded which) from PBMCs. The receptor was derived from a human donor with aplastic anemia. In DNA, the CDR3 is TGTGCCACCAGCTCCGGACAGAACACAGATACGCAGAATTTT. The encoded protein is CATSSGQNTDTQNF.